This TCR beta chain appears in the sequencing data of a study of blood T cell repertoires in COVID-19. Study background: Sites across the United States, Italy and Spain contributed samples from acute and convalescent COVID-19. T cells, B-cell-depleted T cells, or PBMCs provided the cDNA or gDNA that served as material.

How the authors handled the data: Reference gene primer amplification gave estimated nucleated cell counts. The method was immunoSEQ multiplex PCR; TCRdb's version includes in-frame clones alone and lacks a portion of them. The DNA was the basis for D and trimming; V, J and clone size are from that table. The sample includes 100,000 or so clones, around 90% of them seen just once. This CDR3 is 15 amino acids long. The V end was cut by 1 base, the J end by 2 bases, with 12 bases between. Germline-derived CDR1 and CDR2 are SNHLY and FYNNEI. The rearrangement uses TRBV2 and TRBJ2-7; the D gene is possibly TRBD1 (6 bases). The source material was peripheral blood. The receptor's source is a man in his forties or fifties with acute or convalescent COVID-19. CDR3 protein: CASSEGGQSTYEQYF. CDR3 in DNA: TGTGCCAGCAGTGAAGGAGGACAGTCCACCTACGAGCAGTACTTC.